A single sample gave rise to the 30 T cell receptor beta chains below, sequenced in a study of T cells in localized non-small cell lung cancer. Assay used: immunoSEQ multiplex PCR; TCRdb lists only in-frame clones, some missing. The table has tens of thousands of clones, about four fifths seen once. Sample: peripheral blood, taken before any cancer treatment. These receptors were obtained from a female donor of 60 years or more with stage I lung adenocarcinoma.

Here the CDR3 DNA reads TGTGCCAGTACCTTCGGGGCGGGAGGGGGCAATGAGCAGTTCTTC. Protein: CASTFGAGGGNEQFF. The V call is TRBV19, the J call TRBJ2-1; 9 bases match TRBD2. Looked up from germline, CDR1 is LNHDA and CDR2 is SQIVND (reference sequence). The trim removed 7 bases at V and 6 bases at J, leaving 10 bases unmatched. This CDR3 comprises 15 residues.

V is TRBV4-2 and J is TRBJ2-3; 7 nucleotides match TRBD2. J gave up 5 bases and V 3 bases, and 14 bases lay outside the gene matches. The length of the CDR3 is 17 residues. Germline values: CDR1 LGHNA, CDR2 YNFKEQ. In DNA, the CDR3 is TGTGCCAGCAGCCAGACCTTAGGAGCGGGGAGAAGAGATACGCAGTATTTT. Amino acid sequence: CASSQTLGAGRRDTQYF.

CDR3: CASSAGTGTYEQYF. The CDR3, as DNA: TGTGCCAGCTCAGCCGGGACAGGGACCTACGAGCAGTACTTC. The chain couples TRBV18 to TRBJ2-7; TRBD1 aligns across 9 bases. The CDR3 is 14 amino acids. V was pared by 5 bases and J by 2 bases, with 4 bases of the junction left unmatched. Germline CDR1 KGHSH, CDR2 LQKENI. The entire variable domain, with the rest obtained from reference TRBV18 and TRBJ2-7, is as follows: NAGVMQNPRHLVRRRGQEARLRCSPMKGHSHVYWYRQLPEEGLKFMVYLQKENIIDESGMPKERFSAEFPKEGPSILRIQQVVRGDSAAYFCASSAGTGTYEQYFGPGTRLTVT.

This clone was seen a handful of times. The genes are TRBV11-2 and TRBJ1-1, with D hard to call. Germline V gene sequence: CDR1 SGHAT, CDR2 FQNNGV. Trimming stripped 1 base from V and 0 bases from J, with 3 bases between. The CDR3 is 13 residues long. CDR3 protein: CASSLALNTEAFF. Written as DNA, the CDR3 is TGTGCCAGCAGCTTAGCTCTGAACACTGAAGCTTTCTTT.

V and J are TRBV11-3 and TRBJ1-3; D possibly corresponds to TRBD1 (6 bases). The V end was cut by 5 bases, the J end by 4 bases, with 15 bases between. This CDR3 is 15 amino acids long. CDR1 SGHNT and CDR2 YENEEA come from the germline V gene. Here the CDR3 DNA reads TGTGCCAGCAGCGGACAGCGCTATGCAGGAAACACCATATATTTT. Encoded protein: CASSGQRYAGNTIYF.

The rearrangement uses TRBV6-5 and TRBJ2-7; D is possibly TRBD2 (7 bases). Germline CDR1 reads MNHEY; CDR2 reads SVGAGI. The CDR3 extends over 14 amino acids. The V and J ends lost 5 bases and 1 base respectively, with 12 bases between them. The CDR3 DNA follows: TGTGCCAGCAGTGGGGGGGGCAAGTCCTACGAGCAGTACTTC. This codes for CASSGGGKSYEQYF.

This rearrangement joins TRBV29-1 to TRBJ1-2; TRBD1 matches 9 bases. Germline-derived CDR1 and CDR2 are SQVTM and ANQGSEA. V shed 8 bases and J 6 bases; nucleotides not matched to a gene: 7. This CDR3 is built from 12 residues. The CDR3 is CSTRTGGDGYTF. The CDR3 DNA sequence: TGCAGCACAAGAACAGGGGGCGATGGCTACACCTTC.

The CDR3 DNA reads TGTGCCAGCAGTGCCTACGGCTCTGGGGCCAACGTCCTGACTTTC. It codes for CASSAYGSGANVLTF. The V gene is TRBV6-5, the J gene TRBJ2-6; D call uncertain. Germline V lookup: CDR1 MNHEY, CDR2 SVGAGI. The germline V and J ends were trimmed by 5 bases and 0 bases, with 8 bases remaining between them. The CDR3 spans 15 residues.

The chain joins TRBV18 to TRBJ2-1; D remains ambiguous. Germline assignment: CDR1 KGHSH and CDR2 LQKENI. Trimming stripped 0 bases from V and 10 bases from J, with 7 bases between. The CDR3 is made up of 12 amino acids. The CDR3 spells CASSPPVGEQFF. DNA for the CDR3: TGTGCCAGCTCACCACCCGTCGGGGAGCAGTTCTTC. Full variable domain (remainder filled in from reference TRBV18 and TRBJ2-1): NAGVMQNPRHLVRRRGQEARLRCSPMKGHSHVYWYRQLPEEGLKFMVYLQKENIIDESGMPKERFSAEFPKEGPSILRIQQVVRGDSAAYFCASSPPVGEQFFGPGTRLTVL.

The rearrangement joins TRBV2 to TRBJ1-5; D not resolved. V lost 5 bases to trimming and J lost 5 bases, with 13 bases between them. The CDR3 contains 14 residues. CDR1 is SNHLY and CDR2 is FYNNEI in the germline V gene. The CDR3 sequence is CASSLSGSDQPQHF. The CDR3, as DNA: TGTGCCAGCAGTCTCTCGGGCTCCGATCAGCCCCAGCATTTT.

The chain uses TRBV6-5 and TRBJ2-7; 7 bases match TRBD1. The CDR3 is made up of 14 amino acids. J was trimmed by 11 bases and V by 2 bases; bases with no gene match: 12. Germline lookup yields CDR1 MNHEY and CDR2 SVGAGI. This chain's CDR3 is CASSYQFNSGTEYF. CDR3 in DNA: TGTGCCAGCAGTTACCAGTTCAATTCCGGGACAGAGTACTTC.

The chain employs TRBV5-1 and TRBJ2-3; 9 nucleotides line up with TRBD2. J lost 3 bases, V lost 6 bases, and 2 bases had no gene match. Germline values: CDR1 SGHRS, CDR2 YFSETQ. CDR3 length: 13 residues. The CDR3 DNA reads TGCGCCAGCAAACTAGCGGGTACAGATACGCAGTATTTT. Translated, it gives CASKLAGTDTQYF. Supplemented by reference TRBV5-1 and TRBJ2-3, the full variable domain reads KAGVTQTPRYLIKTRGQQVTLSCSPISGHRSVSWYQQTPGQGLQFLFEYFSETQRNKGNFPGRFSGRQFSNSRSEMNVSTLELGDSALYLCASKLAGTDTQYFGPGTRLTVL.

V usage is TRBV30 and J usage is TRBJ1-1, with 9 bases identical to TRBD1. The CDR3 is 13 amino acids. Losses at the gene ends were 7 bases for V and 5 bases for J; bases not matched to a gene: 8. Per the germline V gene, CDR1 is GTSNPN and CDR2 is SVGIG (reference sequence). The CDR3 DNA sequence: TGTGCCTACTCCCGGGACAGGGATACTGAAGCTTTCTTT. Its translation is CAYSRDRDTEAFF. Full variable domain (missing parts from reference TRBV30 and TRBJ1-1): SQTIHQWPATLVQPVGSPLSLECTVEGTSNPNLYWYRQAAGRGLQLLFYSVGIGQISSEVPQNLSASRPQDRQFILSSKKLLLSDSGFYLCAYSRDRDTEAFFGQGTRLTVV.

The chain employs TRBV9 and TRBJ1-3, with 12 bases fitting TRBD1. Germline loops: CDR1 SGDLS, CDR2 YYNGEE. The CDR3 runs to 15 residues. The trim removed 4 bases at V and 4 bases at J, leaving 3 bases unmatched. The DNA for the CDR3 is TGTGCCAGCAGCCCGGGACAGGGGGCGGGAAACACCATATATTTT. It codes for CASSPGQGAGNTIYF.

J is TRBJ2-1 and V is TRBV4-1; D is unresolved. Germline CDR1 reads MGHRA; CDR2 reads YSYEKL. The V end was cut by 0 bases, the J end by 12 bases, with 15 bases between. The CDR3 contains 14 residues. The CDR3 bases are TGCGCCAGCAGCCAAGATCAACAGACCATAGGGCAGTTCTTC. It yields the protein CASSQDQQTIGQFF.

The CDR3 protein is CASSLRSNGAGELFF. CDR3 nucleotide sequence: TGTGCCAGCAGCTTGAGGAGTAATGGGGCCGGGGAGCTGTTTTTT. This sequence joins TRBV11-2 and TRBJ2-2; D uncertain. Germline assignment: CDR1 SGHAT and CDR2 FQNNGV. V was shortened by 3 bases and J by 6 bases, with 14 bases between the two germline ends. This CDR3 spans 15 amino acids.

This clone was picked up one time. The chain joins TRBV5-1 to TRBJ1-4; D gene uncertain. V lost 2 bases, J lost 8 bases, and 16 bases lay in between. The CDR3 sequence is 15 residues long. CDR1 SGHRS and CDR2 YFSETQ come from the germline V gene. The CDR3 DNA is TGCGCCAGCAGCTTAAACACCTGGGCAAGGGAAAAACTGTTTTTT. This sequence encodes CASSLNTWAREKLFF.

This clone was seen a single time. This sequence joins TRBV9 and TRBJ2-7; possible D gene TRBD1, 6 bases. This CDR3 has 15 residues. The V end was cut by 0 bases, the J end by 4 bases, with 14 bases between. Per germline, CDR1 SGDLS and CDR2 YYNGEE. CDR3 residues: CASSVAQGPQYEQYF. The CDR3 bases are TGTGCCAGCAGCGTAGCACAGGGTCCTCAATACGAGCAGTACTTC.

This rearrangement joins TRBV19 to TRBJ2-3, with D perhaps given as TRBD1 or TRBD2 (5 bases each). V lost 4 bases and J 2 bases, leaving 16 bases between the germline ends. CDR3 size: 16 residues. Germline loops: CDR1 LNHDA, CDR2 SQIVND (reference sequence). The CDR3 sequence: CASSTRRRGATDTQYF. As DNA, the CDR3 is TGTGCCAGTAGTACAAGACGCAGAGGGGCCACAGATACGCAGTATTTT. Complete variable domain (other parts from reference TRBV19 and TRBJ2-3): DGGITQSPKYLFRKEGQNVTLSCEQNLNHDAMYWYRQDPGQGLRLIYYSQIVNDFQKGDIAEGYSVSREKKESFPLTVTSAQKNPTAFYLCASSTRRRGATDTQYFGPGTRLTVL.

J is TRBJ2-1 and V is TRBV5-4, with TRBD1 matching 10 bases. From germline, CDR1 is SGHNT and CDR2 YYREEE (reference sequence). The CDR3 length is 15 residues. Trimming at V came to 3 bases and at J to 5 bases, leaving 5 bases not matched to a gene. For the CDR3, the DNA is TGTGCCAGCAGCTCCTCCGGGACAGGGGACAATGAGCAGTTCTTC. Protein sequence: CASSSSGTGDNEQFF.

The V and J genes are TRBV5-1 and TRBJ2-1; TRBD2 aligns across 11 bases. This CDR3 comprises 17 residues. Germline-derived CDR1 and CDR2 are SGHRS and YFSETQ. The junction had 9 bases not matched to a gene; V was cut back by 0 bases and J by 7 bases. The chain's CDR3 is CASSLAGTSGSRNEQFF. In DNA form, the CDR3 reads TGCGCCAGCAGCTTGGCCGGTACTAGCGGGAGTCGGAATGAGCAGTTCTTC.

The chain has TRBV6-5 and TRBJ2-1; possible D gene TRBD2, 6 bases. CDR1 is MNHEY and CDR2 is SVGAGI in the germline V gene. This CDR3 region has 16 residues. V shed 0 bases and J shed 2 bases, with 11 bases lying between them. CDR3: CASSYSEGSTYNEQFF. The CDR3 DNA sequence: TGTGCCAGCAGTTACTCGGAGGGGTCTACCTACAATGAGCAGTTCTTC.

The rearrangement uses TRBV5-1 and TRBJ2-7; 14 bases are shared with TRBD2. The CDR3 covers 16 residues. With 4 bases clipped from V and 2 bases from J, the junction kept 5 bases outside the gene matches. Germline V CDR1 and CDR2: SGHRS, YFSETQ. CDR3 in amino acids: CASSVGLAGVAYEQYF. The CDR3, as DNA: TGCGCCAGCAGCGTGGGACTAGCGGGAGTAGCCTACGAGCAGTACTTC.

The chain carries TRBV18 and TRBJ1-6; D is undetermined. Germline CDR1 reads KGHSH; CDR2 reads LQKENI. The CDR3 loop spans 16 amino acids. Between the trimmed V and J ends, which lost 6 bases and 0 bases, there was a span of 12 bases. The CDR3, as DNA: TGTGCCAGCTCCCCCGGAGTAGGCTCCTATAATTCACCCCTCCACTTT. Protein product: CASSPGVGSYNSPLHF.

Points on this clone: One end of the junction does not line up with germline, which may come from a read error. This CDR3 reads CASRLGPSHEQYF. The CDR3 DNA follows: TGTGCCAGCAGGTTGGGACCTTCCCACGAGCAGTACTTC. This rearrangement joins TRBV5-6 to TRBJ2-7; the D gene could be TRBD1 or TRBD2 (5 bases each). This CDR3 has 13 amino acids. The V gene's germline CDR1 is SGHDT and CDR2 YYEEEE.

V usage is TRBV5-4 and J usage is TRBJ1-2, with 12 bases lining up with TRBD1. CDR3 size: 15 residues. Germline CDR1 reads SGHNT; CDR2 reads YYREEE (reference sequence). V was pared by 4 bases and J by 7 bases, with 8 bases of the junction left unmatched. CDR3: CASSAAGTGGSGYTF. CDR3 nucleotide sequence: TGTGCCAGCAGCGCTGCCGGGACAGGGGGCAGTGGCTACACCTTC.

The chain couples TRBV30 to TRBJ2-7, with 7 bases aligning to TRBD2. Germline V CDR1 and CDR2: GTSNPN, SVGIG (reference sequence). Trimming at V came to 1 base and at J to 0 bases, leaving 0 bases not matched to a gene. The CDR3 covers 13 residues. CDR3 nucleotides: TGTGCCTGGAGTGGGGACTACTCCTACGAGCAGTACTTC. Translation gives CAWSGDYSYEQYF.

This clone has only a few counts. The rearrangement uses TRBV2 and TRBJ1-1; D is unresolved. The germline gives CDR1 SNHLY, CDR2 FYNNEI. Trimming took off 11 bases at V and 2 bases at J, with 15 bases between the two ends. The CDR3 has 13 residues. The CDR3 sequence: CACRRMFNTEAFF. CDR3 coding DNA: TGTGCCTGTAGGAGGATGTTTAACACTGAAGCTTTCTTT.

The genes are TRBV9 and TRBJ2-2, with TRBD2 matching over 7 bases. This CDR3 spans 15 amino acids. V shed 3 bases, J shed 5 bases, and the junction held 7 bases outside the gene matches. Germline V gene data show CDR1 as SGDLS and CDR2 as YYNGEE. Here the CDR3 DNA reads TGTGCCAGCAGCGCCACTAGCGAAGGAACCGGGGAGCTGTTTTTT. The encoded protein is CASSATSEGTGELFF.

The rearrangement links TRBV19 to TRBJ1-2; 10 positions agree with TRBD1. Germline loops: CDR1 LNHDA, CDR2 SQIVND (reference sequence). The CDR3 is made up of 15 amino acids. J lost 6 bases, V lost 6 bases, and 10 bases had no gene match. For the CDR3, the DNA is TGTGCCAGTAGCCTCCTCCCCGGGACAGGGGATGGCTACACCTTC. Translated, it gives CASSLLPGTGDGYTF.